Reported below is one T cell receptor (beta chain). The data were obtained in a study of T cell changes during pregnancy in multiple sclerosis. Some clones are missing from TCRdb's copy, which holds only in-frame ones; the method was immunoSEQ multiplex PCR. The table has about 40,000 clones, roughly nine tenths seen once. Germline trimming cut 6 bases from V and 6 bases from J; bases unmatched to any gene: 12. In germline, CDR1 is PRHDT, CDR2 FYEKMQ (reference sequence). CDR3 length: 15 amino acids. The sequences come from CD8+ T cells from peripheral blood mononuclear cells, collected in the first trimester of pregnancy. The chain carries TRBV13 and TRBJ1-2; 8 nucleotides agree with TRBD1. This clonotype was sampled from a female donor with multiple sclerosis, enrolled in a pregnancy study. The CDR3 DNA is TGTGCCAGCAGTTACAGGGGGTTAGAGGCTAATGGCTACACCTTC. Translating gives CASSYRGLEANGYTF.